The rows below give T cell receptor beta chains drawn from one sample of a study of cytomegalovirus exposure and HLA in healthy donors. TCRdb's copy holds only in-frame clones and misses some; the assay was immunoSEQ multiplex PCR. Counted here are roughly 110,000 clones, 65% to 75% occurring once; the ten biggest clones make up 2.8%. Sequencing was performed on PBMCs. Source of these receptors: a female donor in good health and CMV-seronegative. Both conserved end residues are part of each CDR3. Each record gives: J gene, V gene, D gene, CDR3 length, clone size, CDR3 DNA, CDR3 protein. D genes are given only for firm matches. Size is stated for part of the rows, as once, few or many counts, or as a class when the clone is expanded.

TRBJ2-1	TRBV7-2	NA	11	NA	TGTGCCAGCAGCTTACAACTAGAGCAGTTCTTC	CASSLQLEQFF
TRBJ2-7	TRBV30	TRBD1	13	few	TGTGCCTGGGACGGACAGGGGGTCTACGAGCAGTACTTC	CAWDGQGVYEQYF
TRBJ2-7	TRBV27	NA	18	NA	TGTGCCAGCAGTTGGTCCCACGGGGAGGGCAGGGGGCAGTACGAGCAGTACTTC	CASSWSHGEGRGQYEQYF
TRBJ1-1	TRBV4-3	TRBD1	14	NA	TGCGCCAGCAGCCAAACGACAGGGGGCACTGAAGCTTTCTTT	CASSQTTGGTEAFF
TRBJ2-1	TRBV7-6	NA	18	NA	TGTGCCAGCAGCTCACCCAGAATCCAGGGGAAGAGGTACAATGAGCAGTTCTTC	CASSSPRIQGKRYNEQFF
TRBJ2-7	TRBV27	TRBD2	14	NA	TGTGCCAGCAGTTTATCCCCCGGGGGGTACGAGCAGTACTTC	CASSLSPGGYEQYF
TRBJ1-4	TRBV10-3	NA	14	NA	TGTGCCATCACCCCGGGGGGCGTTAATGGAAAACTGTTTTTT	CAITPGGVNGKLFF
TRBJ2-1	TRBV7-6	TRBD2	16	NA	TGTGCCAGCAGGCGCCCCGGACTAGCGGGAGGGGGTGAGCAGTTCTTC	CASRRPGLAGGGEQFF
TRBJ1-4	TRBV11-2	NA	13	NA	TGTGCCAGCAGCTTAGAGCAGGGTCAAAAACTGTTTTTT	CASSLEQGQKLFF
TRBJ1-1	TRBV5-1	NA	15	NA	TGCGCCAGCAGCCCTAGGGGAGGAAAGAACACTGAAGCTTTCTTT	CASSPRGGKNTEAFF
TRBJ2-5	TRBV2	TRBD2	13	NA	TGTGCCAGCAGTAGCGGGAGTCGGGAGACCCAGTACTTC	CASSSGSRETQYF
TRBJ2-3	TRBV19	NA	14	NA	TGTGCCAGTAGTATGGGGCTAGGCACAGATACGCAGTATTTT	CASSMGLGTDTQYF
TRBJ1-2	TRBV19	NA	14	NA	TGTGCCAGTAGTATCAGGGAAGGTAACTATGGCTACACCTTC	CASSIREGNYGYTF
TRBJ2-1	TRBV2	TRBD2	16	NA	TGTGCCAGCAGTACCCAAACTAGCGAGCTTAACAATGAGCAGTTCTTC	CASSTQTSELNNEQFF
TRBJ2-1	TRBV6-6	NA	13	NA	TGTGCCAGCAGACACACTAGCCGCGATGAGCAGTTCTTC	CASRHTSRDEQFF
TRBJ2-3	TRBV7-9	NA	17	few	TGTGCCAGCAGCTTCCCAACCCGCGGATTTGACACAGATACGCAGTATTTT	CASSFPTRGFDTDTQYF
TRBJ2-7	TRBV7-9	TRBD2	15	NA	TGTGCCAGCAGCGCCCGAGCGGGAGGGCCCGACGAGCAGTACTTC	CASSARAGGPDEQYF
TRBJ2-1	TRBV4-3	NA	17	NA	TGCGCCAGCAGCCAAGATTTCCCGGTTCGCTCCTACAATGAGCAGTTCTTC	CASSQDFPVRSYNEQFF
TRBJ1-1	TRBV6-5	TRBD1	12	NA	TGTGCCAGCAGCGACAGGGTAGCTGAAGCTTTCTTT	CASSDRVAEAFF
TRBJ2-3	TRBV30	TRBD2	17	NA	TGTGCCTGGAGCCGGGCCGGAGGTAGCGGGGGCCCAAATACGCAGTATTTT	CAWSRAGGSGGPNTQYF
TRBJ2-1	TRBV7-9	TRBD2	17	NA	TGTGCCAGCAGCTTGGGGGGGACTAGCGGAAGAGGAGATGAGCAGTTCTTC	CASSLGGTSGRGDEQFF
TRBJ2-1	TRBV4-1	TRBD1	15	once	TGCGCCAGCAGCCAAGCGGGACAGGGGATCAGGGAGCAGTTCTTC	CASSQAGQGIREQFF
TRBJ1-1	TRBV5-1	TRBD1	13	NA	TGCGCCAGCAGCTCAGGACAGGGCACTGAAGCTTTCTTT	CASSSGQGTEAFF
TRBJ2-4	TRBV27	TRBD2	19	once	TGTGCCAGCAGCACCGGGACTAGCGGGTCATTCGGAGCCAAAAACATTCAGTACTTC	CASSTGTSGSFGAKNIQYF
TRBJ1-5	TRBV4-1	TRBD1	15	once	TGCGCCAGCAGCCATCCCGGGACAGGCAATCAGCCCCAGCATTTT	CASSHPGTGNQPQHF
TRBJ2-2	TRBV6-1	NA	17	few	TGTGCCAGCAGTGAAACGGGTCGGTTAGCTACAACAGGGGAGCTGTTTTTT	CASSETGRLATTGELFF
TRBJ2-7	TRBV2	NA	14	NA	TGTGCCAGCAGGAACCCTCTGTACGGGATCGAGCAGTACTTC	CASRNPLYGIEQYF
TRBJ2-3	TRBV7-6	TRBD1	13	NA	TGTGCCAGCAGCACAACAGGGGTAGATACGCAGTATTTT	CASSTTGVDTQYF
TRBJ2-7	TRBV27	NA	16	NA	TGTGCCAGCAGACGAAATGTCCGTGAGACTGGCAACGAGCAGTACTTC	CASRRNVRETGNEQYF
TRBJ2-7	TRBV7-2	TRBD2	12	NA	TGTGCCAGCAGCCCCCGCGGGAGGGAGCAGTACTTC	CASSPRGREQYF
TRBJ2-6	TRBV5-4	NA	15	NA	TGTGCCAGCAGCTTGGCAGGTACTGGGGCCAACGTCCTGACTTTC	CASSLAGTGANVLTF
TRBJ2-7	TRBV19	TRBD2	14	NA	TGTGCCAGTAGTACTCCGGGACTAGCCTACGAGCAGTACTTC	CASSTPGLAYEQYF
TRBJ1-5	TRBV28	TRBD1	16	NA	TGTGCCAGCAGTTTAATGGGCCAGGGGGCCCTTCAGCCCCAGCATTTT	CASSLMGQGALQPQHF
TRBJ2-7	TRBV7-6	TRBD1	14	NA	TGTGCCAGCAGCCCCCGACAGGGTCCCTACGAGCAGTACTTC	CASSPRQGPYEQYF
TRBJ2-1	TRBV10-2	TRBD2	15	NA	TGCGCCAGCAGTGAGTCCTCCCTAGCGGGCCATGAGCAGTTCTTC	CASSESSLAGHEQFF
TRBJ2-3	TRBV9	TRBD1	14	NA	TGTGCCAGCAGCGGACAGGGGGCAAGAGATACGCAGTATTTT	CASSGQGARDTQYF
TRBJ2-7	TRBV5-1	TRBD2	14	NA	TGCGCCAGCAGCTCCTCGGTACTAGCGCGGGAGCAGTACTTC	CASSSSVLAREQYF
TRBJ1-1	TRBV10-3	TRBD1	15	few	TGTGCCATCAGTGCATCGGACAGGGGGGGCACTGAAGCTTTCTTT	CAISASDRGGTEAFF
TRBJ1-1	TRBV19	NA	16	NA	TGTGCCAGTAGTATTAGGAGGGCGGGCGGCAACACTGAAGCTTTCTTT	CASSIRRAGGNTEAFF
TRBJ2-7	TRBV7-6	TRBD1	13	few	TGTGCCAGCAGCCGACAGGGCTCCTACGAGCAGTACTTC	CASSRQGSYEQYF
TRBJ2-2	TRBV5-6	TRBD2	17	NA	TGTGCCAGCAGCCGGGGGTTGCGGGAGGCCGGCACCGGGGAGCTGTTTTTT	CASSRGLREAGTGELFF
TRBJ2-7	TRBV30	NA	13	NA	TGTGCCTGGAGTCCAGGACAGCTTTACGAGCAGTACTTC	CAWSPGQLYEQYF
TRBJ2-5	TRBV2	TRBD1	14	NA	TGTGCCAGCAGTTTGGACAGGGGGTGGGAGACCCAGTACTTC	CASSLDRGWETQYF
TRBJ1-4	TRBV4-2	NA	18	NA	TGTGCCAGCAGCCAAGATTCCCTGATAGTTGCAACTAATGAAAAACTGTTTTTT	CASSQDSLIVATNEKLFF
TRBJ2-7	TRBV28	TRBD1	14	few	TGTGCCAGCAGTTTCAGGGGGCCGTCCTACGAGCAGTACTTC	CASSFRGPSYEQYF